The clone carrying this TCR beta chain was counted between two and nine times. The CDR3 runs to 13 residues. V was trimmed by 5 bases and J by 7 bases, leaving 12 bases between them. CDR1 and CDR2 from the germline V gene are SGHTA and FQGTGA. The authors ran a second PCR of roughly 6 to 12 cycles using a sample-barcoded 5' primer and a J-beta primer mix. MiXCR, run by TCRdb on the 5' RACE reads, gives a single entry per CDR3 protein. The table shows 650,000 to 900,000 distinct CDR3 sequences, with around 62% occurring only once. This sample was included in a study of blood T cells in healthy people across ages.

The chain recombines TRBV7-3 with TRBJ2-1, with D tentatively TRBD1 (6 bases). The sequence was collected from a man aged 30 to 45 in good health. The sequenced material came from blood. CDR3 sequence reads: CASSNQQGNEQFF. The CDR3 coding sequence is TGTGCCAGCAGCAACCAACAGGGAAATGAGCAGTTCTTC.